This T cell receptor (beta chain) came from a study of CD8 T cells in ankylosing spondylitis. Researchers built TCR beta libraries using quantitative 5'-RACE with molecular barcodes. TCRdb re-called the 5' RACE reads through MiXCR, storing one row per CDR3 protein. The sample comprises around 430,000 distinct CDR3 sequences, approximately 17% of which are singletons, and just over 1% rests with the top ten. Study results and caveats: Some of these motif variants have turned up before, in reports on reactive arthritis synovial fluid and blood. Disease-linked clones were CD8+ and relatively rare in peripheral blood. Matched ankylosing spondylitis synovial fluid reportedly showed significant enrichment of disease-linked clones. Among TCR beta sequences, a motif of roughly 8 highly homologous variants appeared characteristic of ankylosing spondylitis blood.

A few counts support this clonotype. Antigen: not known. Germline V lookup: CDR1 SGHDT, CDR2 YYEEEE. V shed 5 bases, J shed 7 bases, and the junction held 11 bases outside the gene matches. This CDR3 comprises 14 residues. This sequence was found in a male donor with ankylosing spondylitis. The chain has TRBV5-6 and TRBJ1-2; the match to TRBD1 covers 7 bases. Sequencing was carried out using blood, either unsorted or a sorted T cell fraction (not recorded which). The CDR3 loop reads CASRERGRELGYTF. The CDR3 DNA is TGTGCCAGCAGGGAAAGGGGGCGCGAACTTGGCTACACCTTC.